The clone carrying this T cell receptor (beta chain) showed up just a few times. Its target is unknown. The sample originates from a study of cytomegalovirus exposure and HLA in healthy donors. Study-wide points: Associated with cytomegalovirus, according to the listing, were 150 to 200 TCR beta chains. The authors confirmed in vitro that three CMV-associated chains were specific for CMV antigens. Analyzed later, association rates of TCRs varied across HLA loci, with DRB1 most and HLA-C fewest. Reportedly, TCR beta sequences accurately predicted HLA-A and HLA-B alleles in most subjects.

V gave up 5 bases and J gave up 9 bases, with 12 bases separating them. CDR1 and CDR2 (germline): SGHAT, FQNNGV. The CDR3 sequence is 12 residues long. Amplification used 60 Vbeta primers and 13 Jbeta primers. Clones were sequenced by immunoSEQ multiplex PCR, and TCRdb holds only the in-frame ones, with some missing. The table has 110,000 to 150,000 clones, less than 10% seen once. The sequenced sample was PBMCs. The clonotype originates from a male donor in good health and CMV-seronegative. The rearrangement links TRBV11-2 to TRBJ2-3; D is possibly TRBD2 (6 bases). The DNA of the CDR3 is TGTGCCAGCAGCCCCGGAGGGGCAACGCAGTATTTT. Translating gives CASSPGGATQYF.